The 18 T cell receptor beta chains given below trace back to one sample, sequenced in a study of blood T cell repertoires in COVID-19. Libraries were prepared by immunoSEQ multiplex PCR; TCRdb keeps only in-frame clonotypes and omits some of them. The data show 70,000 to 80,000 clones, with more than 85% seen just once and roughly 5% held by the top ten. Specimen: peripheral blood. The source of these receptors is a woman aged 60-70 years with active COVID-19.

The chain couples TRBV20-1 to TRBJ2-3; D not certain. The germline CDR1 and CDR2 sequences are DFQATT and SNEGSKA (reference sequence). The CDR3 is 15 amino acids. V was clipped by 3 bases and J by 4 bases, with 17 bases between them. CDR3 in amino acids: CSASLRSGVADTQYF. CDR3 sequence (DNA): TGCAGTGCTAGTTTGCGGAGTGGCGTCGCAGATACGCAGTATTTT.

The chain recombines TRBV19 with TRBJ2-3; TRBD1 agrees at 9 bases. Per germline, CDR1 LNHDA and CDR2 SQIVND (reference sequence). J lost 9 bases, V lost 5 bases, and 6 bases had no gene match. The CDR3 has 13 residues. The DNA of the CDR3 is TGTGCCAGTAGTTGGACAGGGGAGGCAACGCAGTATTTT. It specifies CASSWTGEATQYF.

The chain uses TRBV7-8 and TRBJ2-7; D is unresolved. Germline V gene lookup returns CDR1 SGHVS and CDR2 FQNEAQ. Deletions cut 4 bases from V and 3 bases from J, with 4 bases between. The CDR3 totals 11 residues. CDR3 sequence (DNA): TGTGCCAGCAGCTCTCTCTACGAGCAGTACTTC. As protein: CASSSLYEQYF.

About this clone itself: The junction and the germline gene differ at one end; a read error may be behind it. This chain uses TRBV7-7 with TRBJ1-1; D not resolved. The CDR3 loop spans 13 amino acids. Germline CDR1 reads SSHAT; CDR2 reads FNYEAQ (reference sequence). The CDR3: CASSSAWATEAFF. CDR3 DNA: TGTGCTAGCAGCTCCGCATGGGCCACTGAAGCTTTCTTT.

This CDR3 is CSVNTGLRNTEAFF. For the CDR3, the DNA is TGCAGCGTTAACACAGGCCTTAGGAACACTGAAGCTTTCTTT. The V and J genes are TRBV29-1 and TRBJ1-1; possible D gene TRBD1, 5 bases. This CDR3 comprises 14 residues. Per the germline V gene, CDR1 is SQVTM and CDR2 is ANQGSEA. V lost 5 bases to trimming and J lost 1 base, with 14 bases between them.

This clone was observed once. CDR3 bases: TGTGCCAGCAGTAGGACTCACGGCTCCTACGAGCAGTACTTC. Its protein product is CASSRTHGSYEQYF. The chain recombines TRBV6-5 with TRBJ2-7; a possible D gene is TRBD2 (5 bases). Trimming took 5 bases from V and 0 from J, leaving 11 bases between them. The CDR3 is 14 amino acids. Germline CDR1 reads MNHEY; CDR2 reads SVGAGI.

The J gene is TRBJ2-5, the V gene TRBV12-5; no clear D. Germline V gene data show CDR1 as LGHNT and CDR2 as FRNRAP. V gave up 1 base and J gave up 2 bases, with 8 bases separating them. The CDR3 has 14 residues. DNA for the CDR3: TGTGCTAGTGGTTTGGGCGGCGATCAAGAGACCCAGTACTTC. Amino acid sequence: CASGLGGDQETQYF. Using reference TRBV12-5 and TRBJ2-5 for the parts outside the CDR3, the full variable domain is DARVTQTPRHKVTEMGQEVTMRCQPILGHNTVFWYRQTMMQGLELLAYFRNRAPLDDSGMPKDRFSAEMPDATLATLKIQPSEPRDSAVYFCASGLGGDQETQYFGPGTRLLVL.

The chain carries TRBV3-1 (or the pseudogene TRBV3-2) and TRBJ2-7; a weak D match, TRBD2 (5 bases). V gave up 2 bases and J gave up 0 bases, with 11 bases separating them. The CDR3 contains 15 residues. Germline CDR1 reads LGHDT; CDR2 reads YNNKEL (reference sequence). The CDR3 loop is CASSQYRGNSYEQYF. CDR3 bases: TGTGCCAGCAGCCAATATCGGGGAAACTCCTACGAGCAGTACTTC.

The gene calls are TRBV18 and TRBJ1-4, with unresolved D. Germline assignment: CDR1 KGHSH and CDR2 LQKENI. V gave up 2 bases and J gave up 12 bases, with 22 bases separating them. The length of the CDR3 is 16 residues. DNA of the CDR3: TGTGCCAGCTCACCAGAACCGGGAGGCGGGTTGGATCAACTGTTTTTT. Translated, it gives CASSPEPGGGLDQLFF.

This CDR3 reads CASSKTSHSYEQYF. The CDR3 DNA reads TGTGCCAGCAGTAAGACTAGCCACTCCTACGAGCAGTACTTC. The V and J genes are TRBV28 and TRBJ2-7, with 7 bases aligning to TRBD2. Germline V gene sequence: CDR1 MDHEN, CDR2 SYDVKM. The CDR3 is made up of 14 amino acids. With 5 bases clipped from V and 0 bases from J, the junction kept 4 bases outside the gene matches.

The chain recombines TRBV6-6 with TRBJ1-4; TRBD1 agrees at 10 bases. This CDR3 has 16 residues. CDR1 is MNHNY, CDR2 SVGAGI, per germline (reference sequence). The ends lost 5 bases at V and 2 bases at J; junction bases unmatched: 5. The DNA of the CDR3 is TGTGCCAGCAGTCGACAGGGGGCAGGGACTAATGAAAAACTGTTTTTT. It codes for CASSRQGAGTNEKLFF.

The rearrangement uses TRBV13 and TRBJ2-5; TRBD1 matches 7 bases. The length of the CDR3 is 14 residues. V shed 4 bases and J 4 bases; nucleotides not matched to a gene: 6. Germline V lookup: CDR1 PRHDT, CDR2 FYEKMQ (reference sequence). The CDR3 is CASSYGQERETQYF. Here the CDR3 DNA reads TGTGCCAGCAGCTATGGACAGGAACGAGAGACCCAGTACTTC. The variable domain in full, with the rest retrieved from reference TRBV13 and TRBJ2-5, is AAGVIQSPRHLIKEKRETATLKCYPIPRHDTVYWYQQGPGQDPQFLISFYEKMQSDKGSIPDRFSAQQFSDYHSELNMSSLELGDSALYFCASSYGQERETQYFGPGTRLLVL.

The V gene is TRBV2, the J gene TRBJ1-1; the D is unclear. The V gene's germline CDR1 is SNHLY and CDR2 FYNNEI. The length of the CDR3 is 12 residues. V lost 6 bases to trimming and J lost 0 bases, with 5 bases between them. The CDR3: CASRPMNTEAFF. CDR3 nucleotides: TGTGCCAGCAGGCCTATGAACACTGAAGCTTTCTTT.

Here the CDR3 reads CASSFSSNTEAFF. The CDR3 DNA sequence: TGTGCCAGCAGTTTTAGTTCGAACACTGAAGCTTTCTTT. This sequence joins TRBV27 and TRBJ1-1; D gene uncertain. The CDR3 consists of 13 residues. Trimming took 3 bases from V and 1 from J, leaving 6 bases between them. Germline lookup yields CDR1 MNHEY and CDR2 SMNVEV (reference sequence).

The chain links TRBV5-1 to TRBJ2-2; 14 positions match TRBD2. CDR1 and CDR2 (germline): SGHRS, YFSETQ. V trimming: 4 bases; J trimming: 5 bases; junction bases outside the gene matches: 7. The CDR3 spans 17 residues. The CDR3, as DNA: TGCGCCAGCAGCCTGGGACTAGCGGGAGTTAATACCGGGGAGCTGTTTTTT. As protein: CASSLGLAGVNTGELFF.

The chain carries TRBV27 and TRBJ1-4; D gene unclear. V was trimmed by 3 bases and J by 11 bases, leaving 16 bases between them. Germline-derived CDR1 and CDR2 are MNHEY and SMNVEV (reference sequence). CDR3 length equals 14 residues. This CDR3 is CASSFRPRRYKLFF. The CDR3, as DNA: TGTGCCAGCAGTTTTCGACCTAGAAGGTATAAACTGTTTTTT.

The chain employs TRBV6-2 or TRBV6-3 and TRBJ2-7; no clear D gene. The length of the CDR3 is 17 residues. V was pared by 5 bases and J by 3 bases, with 23 bases between. Germline CDR1 reads MNHEY; CDR2 reads SVGEGT. CDR3 coding DNA: TGTGCCAGCAGTCCCCCGATAGCCTCCCGCCGAGTCTACGAGCAGTACTTC. Translation gives CASSPPIASRRVYEQYF.

This clone has just a few counts. The chain uses TRBV20-1 and TRBJ2-7; D is possibly TRBD2 (6 bases). Between the trimmed V and J ends, which lost 3 bases and 1 base, there was a span of 10 bases. CDR1 is DFQATT and CDR2 is SNEGSKA in the germline V gene (reference sequence). CDR3 length: 13 amino acids. In nucleotides, the CDR3 is TGCAGTGCTAGTATGGGACTTTCCTACGAGCAGTACTTC. Its protein product is CSASMGLSYEQYF.